The source of this TCR beta chain is a study of cytomegalovirus exposure and HLA in healthy donors. Study-wide background: The roughly 120 validation repertoires, a later analysis reported, used the same platform as the approximately 650 first-cohort repertoires.

This CDR3 comprises 19 residues. Trimming at V came to 0 bases and at J to 1 base, leaving 12 bases not matched to a gene. CDR1 and CDR2 from the germline V gene are SGDLS and YYNGEE. Whole-study results and caveats: The classifier was said to identify cytomegalovirus status with high specificity and sensitivity. Cytomegalovirus-associated TCR beta chains were listed, numbering 164.

Clones were read by immunoSEQ multiplex PCR, and TCRdb kept only the in-frame ones, dropping some. The data contain roughly 150,000 clones, nearly 90% of them seen just once; the ten biggest clones take up about a tenth. Comments on this clone: What it binds is unknown.

Input material: PBMCs. The clonotype was recovered from a woman younger than 35 in good health and CMV-seropositive. The chain links TRBV9 to TRBJ2-3; 9 positions match TRBD2. The chain's CDR3 is CASSVGSSGAHRGTDTQYF. CDR3 nucleotide sequence: TGTGCCAGCAGCGTAGGGTCTAGCGGGGCCCACCGGGGCACAGATACGCAGTATTTT.